The 8 T cell receptor beta chains below were found in one sample sequenced in a study of cytomegalovirus exposure and HLA in healthy donors. Primers for the PCR totalled 60 Vbeta and 13 Jbeta. Profiling relied on immunoSEQ multiplex PCR, and the TCRdb table lists in-frame clones only, not all of them. The top ten hold about 2% of the sample, which has roughly 250,000 clones, 70% to 90% seen once. Sequenced material: PBMCs. Receptors originate from a woman aged 40 to 50 in good health and CMV-seropositive.

The chain joins TRBV15 to TRBJ1-2; 7 bases agree with TRBD1. The CDR3 runs 18 residues. Unmatched junction bases numbered 15, after V lost 2 bases and J lost 3 bases. Germline V gene sequence: CDR1 LNHNV, CDR2 YYDKDF (reference sequence). Written as DNA, the CDR3 is TGTGCCACCAGCAGAATTCTACCGGGACAGCTTGTTGACTATGGCTACACCTTC. This gives the protein CATSRILPGQLVDYGYTF.

J is TRBJ2-7 and V is TRBV28, with a weak D call TRBD1 (5 bases). CDR1 is MDHEN and CDR2 is SYDVKM in the germline V gene. Trimming shortened V by 7 bases and J by 3 bases, and 10 bases separated the two germline ends. The CDR3 is 12 amino acids. The CDR3 loop reads CASNNRFYEQYF. The CDR3 DNA sequence: TGTGCCAGCAATAACAGGTTCTACGAGCAGTACTTC.

The chain uses TRBV6-5 and TRBJ2-3, with D maybe TRBD1 (6 bases). Germline V gives CDR1 MNHEY, CDR2 SVGAGI. This CDR3 region has 16 residues. Trimming left V 4 bases short and J 4 bases short, with 18 bases between. CDR3 in DNA: TGTGCCAGCAGTTCCCATACCGGGACAATTTCAGATACGCAGTATTTT. This gives the protein CASSSHTGTISDTQYF.

The chain has TRBV19 and TRBJ2-1; 14 bases match TRBD2. The germline CDR1 and CDR2 sequences are LNHDA and SQIVND (reference sequence). Trimming removed 3 bases from V and 10 bases from J; junction bases left unmatched: 8. The CDR3 loop spans 16 amino acids. DNA for the CDR3: TGTGCCAGTAGTATGGCCGGGACTAGCGGGAGTTGGGAGCAGTTCTTC. It encodes CASSMAGTSGSWEQFF.

The gene calls are TRBV19 and TRBJ1-5, with a weak D call TRBD1 (6 bases). The CDR3 loop spans 15 amino acids. Germline CDR1 reads LNHDA; CDR2 reads SQIVND (reference sequence). The germline V and J ends were trimmed by 3 bases and 7 bases, with 16 bases remaining between them. The CDR3 region has the DNA TGTGCCAGTAGTATTTTATTCGGACAGAGACAGCCCCAGCATTTT. Translation: CASSILFGQRQPQHF.

This clone was found a few times. This chain joins TRBV27 and TRBJ1-2; perhaps TRBD1 as D (6 bases). The CDR3 runs 13 residues. The germline CDR1 and CDR2 sequences are MNHEY and SMNVEV (reference sequence). Trimming cost V 3 bases and J 8 bases, with 13 bases left between them. In nucleotides, the CDR3 is TGTGCCAGCAGTTTGACAGGCCAAGGGGGCTACACCTTC. As protein: CASSLTGQGGYTF.

The CDR3 is CASSALQGANEQYF. The CDR3 nucleotides read TGTGCCAGCAGCGCCCTACAGGGCGCCAACGAGCAGTACTTC. J is TRBJ2-7 and V is TRBV5-8, with D perhaps TRBD1 (6 bases). Trimming shortened V by 4 bases and J by 5 bases, and 16 bases separated the two germline ends. The CDR3 loop spans 14 amino acids. Germline assignment: CDR1 SGHTS and CDR2 YDEGEE.

About this clone itself: Germline and junction disagree at one end, which may indicate a read error. The chain links TRBV10-3 to TRBJ1-1; no reliable D call. The CDR3 length is 13 residues. Germline V gene lookup returns CDR1 ENHRY and CDR2 SYGVKD. CDR3 sequence: CAIRRTGNAEAFF. For the CDR3, the DNA is TGTGCCATCAGAAGGACGGGGAACGCTGAAGCTTTCTTT.